This T cell receptor beta chain stems from a study of early T cells in non-severe SARS-CoV-2 infection. Turning to the study itself: Sequencing of unsorted whole blood was done on bulk RNA, leaving chains unpaired.

Germline V gives CDR1 SGHRS, CDR2 YFSETQ. This CDR3 spans 16 amino acids. The ends lost 0 bases at V and 0 bases at J; junction bases unmatched: 5. The study, taken as a whole, reports: VDJdb matching skewed toward anti-spike CD8 responses, missing private and CD4 specificities.

This clonotype occurred once. No antigen is known for it. Attachment of unique molecular identifiers to individual cDNA molecules was performed. TCRdb redid the calling of the 5' RACE reads with MiXCR, one entry per CDR3 protein. This table holds around 72,000 distinct CDR3 sequences, around 10% found once. The genes are TRBV5-1 and TRBJ1-1; TRBD1 matches 7 bases. The input for sequencing was whole blood, taken at baseline. The sequence was obtained from an adult who was a healthcare worker with PCR-confirmed SARS-CoV-2 infection or an uninfected control (not recorded which). The CDR3, as DNA: TGCGCCAGCAGCTTGGGGTTAGGACAGGTGAACACTGAAGCTTTCTTT. It codes for CASSLGLGQVNTEAFF. The full variable domain, with the rest looked up from reference TRBV5-1 and TRBJ1-1, is KAGVTQTPRYLIKTRGQQVTLSCSPISGHRSVSWYQQTPGQGLQFLFEYFSETQRNKGNFPGRFSGRQFSNSRSEMNVSTLELGDSALYLCASSLGLGQVNTEAFFGQGTRLTVV.